The rows below give T cell receptor beta chains drawn from one sample of a study of blood T cells in healthy people across ages. TCRdb re-called the 5' RACE reads through MiXCR, storing one row per CDR3 protein. This sample has 550,000 to 600,000 distinct CDR3 sequences, with about 25% found just once. Sample: blood. The source is an older woman in good health. Both conserved end residues are part of each CDR3. D genes are given only for firm matches. The listing skips clone size in some rows; elsewhere it reads once, few, many or a size class.

J | size | D | V | CDR3 | DNA
TRBJ1-5 | - | - | TRBV6-2/TRBV6-3 | CASSDGAPQPQHF | TGTGCCAGCAGTGACGGGGCCCCCCAGCCCCAGCATTTT
TRBJ1-1 | few | - | TRBV11-1 | CASSPGGAPNTEAFF | TGTGCCAGCAGCCCCGGTGGGGCCCCGAACACTGAAGCTTTCTTT
TRBJ2-5 | many | TRBD2 | TRBV24-1 | CATSGLSGGVKTQYF | TGTGCCACCAGTGGCCTCAGCGGGGGGGTGAAGACCCAGTACTTC
TRBJ1-2 | - | - | TRBV12-3/TRBV12-4 | CASRLDGANYGYTF | TGTGCCAGCAGACTGGACGGGGCTAACTATGGCTACACCTTC
TRBJ2-3 | few | - | TRBV5-1 | CASSLGGSQVTDTQYF | TGCGCCAGCAGCTTGGGGGGATCGCAAGTCACCGATACGCAGTATTTT
TRBJ1-1 | few | TRBD1 | TRBV7-3 | CASTTGGGAAEAFF | TGTGCCAGCACCACAGGGGGAGGGGCGGCTGAAGCTTTCTTT
TRBJ2-5 | many | TRBD2 | TRBV7-3 | CASSLTTSGRRETQYF | TGTGCCAGCAGCTTAACGACTAGCGGGAGGAGGGAGACCCAGTACTTC
TRBJ1-6 | - | TRBD1 | TRBV20-1 | CSARDRVRGQGAYNSPLHF | TGCAGTGCTAGAGATCGAGTCAGGGGGCAAGGGGCCTATAATTCACCCCTCCACTTT
TRBJ2-5 | few | - | TRBV18 | CASSPPGSNRRETQYF | TGTGCCAGCTCACCACCAGGGAGTAACAGGAGAGAGACCCAGTACTTC
TRBJ2-5 | - | - | TRBV20-1 | CSARGRVETQYF | TGCAGTGCTAGAGGCAGGGTTGAGACCCAGTACTTC
TRBJ2-3 | - | TRBD2 | TRBV20-1 | CSARAGGQADTQYF | TGCAGTGCTAGAGCGGGGGGGCAAGCAGATACGCAGTATTTT
TRBJ2-1 | - | - | TRBV6-2/TRBV6-3 | CASMSLQRDEQFF | TGTGCCAGCATGAGTCTCCAGAGGGATGAGCAGTTCTTC
TRBJ1-2 | - | TRBD1 | TRBV20-1 | CSVPSDRANYGYTF | TGCAGTGTCCCCTCAGACAGGGCCAACTATGGCTACACCTTC
TRBJ1-1 | few | - | TRBV6-7 | CASSRRFDNTEAFF | TGTGCCAGCAGTCGACGATTCGACAACACTGAAGCTTTCTTT
TRBJ2-1 | few | TRBD1 | TRBV7-2 | CASSRRQGRSYNEQFF | TGTGCCAGCAGCCGGCGACAGGGGCGCTCCTACAATGAGCAGTTCTTC
TRBJ2-1 | - | - | TRBV6-5 | CASSRPYAQSSYNERFF | TGTGCCAGCAGTCGTCCATACGCCCAAAGCTCCTACAATGAGCGGTTCTTC
TRBJ2-5 | - | TRBD2 | TRBV29-1 | CSFGTSGGVEAQYF | TGCAGCTTCGGAACTAGCGGGGGAGTTGAGGCCCAGTACTTC
TRBJ1-5 | - | - | TRBV19 | CASSIVWGSNQPQHF | TGTGCCAGTAGTATAGTCTGGGGTAGCAATCAGCCCCAGCATTTT
TRBJ2-7 | few | - | TRBV20-1 | CSARIQRVAEDYEQYF | TGCAGTGCTAGAATCCAACGGGTCGCGGAAGACTACGAGCAGTACTTC
TRBJ1-2 | - | - | TRBV3-1 | CASSPVPGDGYTF | TGTGCCAGCAGCCCGGTGCCCGGGGATGGCTACACCTTC
TRBJ2-1 | - | TRBD1 | TRBV7-3 | CASSLRGGTGGNSYNEQFF | TGTGCCAGCAGCTTACGCGGTGGGACAGGGGGGAACTCCTACAATGAGCAGTTCTTC
TRBJ2-1 | - | TRBD2 | TRBV20-1 | CSVPRAGGPNEQFF | TGCAGTGTCCCTCGGGCGGGGGGGCCAAATGAGCAGTTCTTC
TRBJ2-7 | - | TRBD2 | TRBV20-1 | CSAGWTSGNYEGVYEQYF | TGCAGTGCTGGCTGGACTAGCGGGAATTACGAGGGGGTCTACGAGCAGTACTTC
TRBJ2-5 | - | - | TRBV12-3/TRBV12-4 | CVSSTTGSETQYF | TGTGTCAGCTCCACGACTGGGTCAGAGACCCAGTACTTC
TRBJ2-7 | - | TRBD1 | TRBV27 | CASSRGQEYYEQYF | TGTGCCAGCAGTCGGGGACAGGAGTACTACGAGCAGTACTTC
TRBJ2-7 | - | - | TRBV5-1 | CASSLSQGTYEQYF | TGCGCCAGCAGCTTGTCCCAGGGCACCTACGAGCAGTACTTC
TRBJ1-6 | - | - | TRBV11-1 | CASSLNRLPNSPLHF | TGTGCCAGCAGCTTAAATCGTCTACCTAATTCACCCCTCCACTTT
TRBJ2-2 | - | TRBD2 | TRBV7-2 | CASSFSSSGYTGELVF | TGTGCCAGCAGCTTTAGTTCTAGCGGTTACACCGGGGAGCTGGTTTTT
TRBJ1-2 | - | - | TRBV11-2 | CASSLALQGHYGYTF | TGTGCCAGCAGCTTAGCCCTCCAGGGGCACTATGGCTACACCTTC
TRBJ1-5 | few | - | TRBV7-2 | CASSLYPGFNQPQHF | TGTGCCAGCAGCTTATACCCGGGGTTCAATCAGCCCCAGCATTTT
TRBJ2-2 | - | - | TRBV7-6 | CASSLDANGELFF | TGTGCCAGCAGCTTAGACGCAAACGGGGAGCTGTTTTTT
TRBJ2-7 | few | - | TRBV10-3 | CATGPPNYEQYF | TGTGCCACGGGACCGCCGAACTACGAGCAGTACTTC
TRBJ2-7 | few | TRBD2 | TRBV27 | CASRNLAGGLYEQYF | TGTGCCAGCAGGAACTTAGCGGGGGGGCTTTACGAGCAGTACTTC
TRBJ2-1 | - | TRBD1 | TRBV24-1 | CATSETGTGDYNEQFF | TGTGCCACCAGTGAGACCGGGACAGGGGACTACAATGAGCAGTTCTTC
TRBJ2-3 | - | - | TRBV7-2 | CASSTRLVTDTQYF | TGTGCCAGCAGCACAAGACTAGTCACCGATACGCAGTATTTT
TRBJ1-4 | - | - | TRBV9 | CASSVGQLTEKLFF | TGTGCCAGCAGCGTAGGACAGCTCACTGAAAAACTGTTTTTT
TRBJ1-1 | - | - | TRBV18 | CASSPPGRTEAFF | TGTGCCAGCTCCCCACCGGGGAGGACTGAAGCTTTCTTT
TRBJ1-2 | few | - | TRBV6-1 | CASRLVEQGRGGYTF | TGTGCCAGCAGATTGGTGGAACAGGGCAGAGGTGGCTACACCTTC
TRBJ2-7 | - | TRBD1 | TRBV20-1 | CSAPTPRDSLSEQYF | TGCAGTGCTCCAACACCTCGGGACAGTCTTTCCGAGCAGTACTTC
TRBJ1-2 | - | - | TRBV12-3/TRBV12-4 | CASSTTGQGYGYTF | TGTGCCAGCAGCACCACCGGCCAAGGCTATGGCTACACCTTC
TRBJ1-2 | - | TRBD1 | TRBV12-3/TRBV12-4 | CASSFALTGSYGYTF | TGTGCCAGCAGTTTCGCCCTGACAGGGAGCTATGGCTACACCTTC
TRBJ1-6 | - | - | TRBV20-1 | CSARKSEGNSPLHF | TGCAGTGCTAGAAAGTCGGAGGGTAATTCACCCCTCCACTTT
TRBJ1-2 | few | TRBD1 | TRBV24-1 | CATSDDRQGAIGYTF | TGTGCCACCAGTGACGATCGACAGGGGGCAATTGGCTACACCTTC
TRBJ2-1 | - | TRBD2 | TRBV18 | CASSAGGTISYNEQFF | TGTGCCAGCTCAGCGGGGGGGACAATCTCCTACAATGAGCAGTTCTTC
TRBJ1-2 | - | - | TRBV7-2 | CASSPQPQGGYGYTF | TGTGCCAGCAGCCCTCAGCCACAGGGTGGCTATGGCTACACCTTC
TRBJ2-5 | - | TRBD1 | TRBV7-8 | CASSYLTGMGETQYF | TGTGCCAGCAGCTATTTGACAGGGATGGGGGAGACCCAGTACTTC
TRBJ2-5 | - | TRBD2 | TRBV6-5 | CASQPWGGNQETQYF | TGTGCCAGCCAACCGTGGGGGGGGAACCAAGAGACCCAGTACTTC
TRBJ1-1 | many | - | TRBV12-3/TRBV12-4 | CASSLWTEAFF | TGTGCCAGCAGTTTATGGACCGAAGCTTTCTTT
TRBJ1-1 | - | TRBD1 | TRBV7-2 | CASSLGQGLNTEAFF | TGTGCCAGCAGCTTGGGACAGGGCCTGAACACTGAAGCTTTCTTT
TRBJ2-3 | - | - | TRBV7-2 | CASSSRFRGRSTDTQYF | TGTGCCAGCAGCTCCCGATTTCGGGGCAGGAGCACAGATACGCAGTATTTT
TRBJ2-3 | - | - | TRBV18 | CASSPVRAPDTQYF | TGTGCCAGCTCACCAGTCCGGGCCCCAGATACGCAGTATTTT
TRBJ2-1 | - | TRBD2 | TRBV9 | CASSIGGRGAYNEQFF | TGTGCCAGCAGCATAGGAGGGCGGGGGGCCTACAATGAGCAGTTCTTC